One and the same sample provided the 11 T cell receptor beta chains below, sequenced in a study of regulatory T cells in long-lasting Graves disease. Time point reported: newly diagnosed GD, antithyroid drugs for less than 3 months. The TCR library was prepared using RNA isolated from PBMCs. Building of the TCR beta libraries involved iRepertoire HTBI primers and Arm-PCR of CDR3 regions. TCRdb re-analysed the multiplex PCR reads in MiXCR, keeping a single row per CDR3 protein. Among under 250,000 distinct CDR3 sequences listed, roughly 21% were seen once. The sample was peripheral blood mononuclear cells (PBMCs), taken at new diagnosis, from a patient treated with antithyroid drugs. The receptors come from a female donor with Graves disease.

The V call is TRBV3-1, the J call TRBJ2-7; 7 bases map to TRBD2. Looked up from germline, CDR1 is LGHDT and CDR2 is YNNKEL (reference sequence). The CDR3 is 15 amino acids. V was pared by 4 bases and J by 4 bases, with 10 bases of the junction left unmatched. The CDR3 sequence: CASSLFSGGFYEQYF. The CDR3 DNA follows: TGTGCCAGCAGCCTTTTTTCGGGAGGCTTTTACGAGCAGTACTTC.

This clonotype was observed many times. The rearrangement links TRBV15 to TRBJ1-1; the D gene is possibly TRBD1 (5 bases). Germline loops: CDR1 LNHNV, CDR2 YYDKDF (reference sequence). This CDR3 has 15 amino acids. V was pared by 0 bases and J by 3 bases, with 11 bases between. The CDR3 region is CATSRDPDMHTEAFF. The CDR3 nucleotides are TGTGCCACCAGCAGAGATCCGGACATGCACACTGAAGCTTTCTTT.

This clonotype was seen at least ten times. The chain links TRBV7-9 to TRBJ2-6; D not certain. The CDR3 runs 13 residues. Per the germline V gene, CDR1 is SEHNR and CDR2 is FQNEAQ (reference sequence). With 10 bases removed from V and 0 bases from J, the gap between germline ends came to 7 bases. The CDR3 here is CANRASGANVLTF. The DNA of the CDR3 is TGTGCCAACAGAGCCTCTGGGGCCAACGTCCTGACTTTC.

This clonotype appeared once. It is likely a read error: a sequence one base away is far more abundant. V is TRBV7-8 and J is TRBJ2-3, with D uncertain. This CDR3 is built from 15 residues. Germline values: CDR1 SGHVS, CDR2 FQNEAQ. V dropped 1 base and J dropped 0 bases, with 8 bases sitting between them. The CDR3 bases are TGTGCCAGCAGCTTAGGGATATCTAGCACAGATACGCAGTATTTT. Residues: CASSLGISSTDTQYF.

Ten or more counts support this clonotype. This rearrangement joins TRBV11-2 to TRBJ1-5; TRBD1 aligns across 9 bases. The germline CDR1 and CDR2 sequences are SGHAT and FQNNGV. This CDR3 contains 15 residues. The junction had 7 bases not matched to a gene; V was cut back by 6 bases and J by 4 bases. This CDR3 is CASSPAGTGNQPQHF. CDR3 in DNA: TGTGCCAGCAGTCCTGCCGGGACAGGGAATCAGCCCCAGCATTTT.

This clonotype was found many times. The chain links TRBV6-1 to TRBJ2-5; the match to TRBD2 covers 10 bases. The germline V gene has CDR1 MNHNS and CDR2 SASEGT. The length of the CDR3 is 16 residues. After removal of 6 bases from V and 1 base from J, the junction contained 8 bases not matched to a gene. The CDR3 protein is CASRLRTSGIQETQYF. For the CDR3, the DNA is TGTGCCAGCAGACTCAGGACTAGCGGAATCCAAGAGACCCAGTACTTC.

This clonotype was detected ten times or more. The rearrangement joins TRBV5-5 to TRBJ2-7; D not resolved. Germline loops: CDR1 SGHKS, CDR2 YYEKEE (reference sequence). V was clipped by 5 bases and J by 3 bases, with 15 bases between them. The CDR3 runs to 14 residues. DNA for the CDR3: TGTGCCAGCAGGGTCCGAATAGGAAGCTACGAGCAGTACTTC. Translation: CASRVRIGSYEQYF.

This clonotype was counted many times. The gene calls are TRBV5-1 and TRBJ2-2, with D possibly TRBD2 on 5 matching bases. The CDR3 is made up of 13 amino acids. V was pared by 7 bases and J by 4 bases, with 11 bases between. CDR1 SGHRS and CDR2 YFSETQ come from the germline V gene. CDR3 DNA sequence: TGCGCCAGCGGCAGCGGCAGCACCGGGGAGCTGTTTTTT. Translation gives CASGSGSTGELFF.

The V gene is TRBV28, the J gene TRBJ2-5, with D possibly TRBD1 on 5 matching bases. V gave up 6 bases and J gave up 2 bases, with 10 bases separating them. Germline assignment: CDR1 MDHEN and CDR2 SYDVKM. The CDR3 covers 13 residues. The CDR3 here is CASRIQGQETQYF. In DNA, the CDR3 is TGTGCCAGCAGGATCCAGGGTCAAGAGACCCAGTACTTC. The full variable domain, in which reference TRBV28 and TRBJ2-5 provide the parts outside the CDR3, is DVKVTQSSRYLVKRTGEKVFLECVQDMDHENMFWYRQDPGLGLRLIYFSYDVKMKEKGDIPEGYSVSREKKERFSLILESASTNQTSMYLCASRIQGQETQYFGPGTRLLVL.

Notes on this clonotype: One base away lies a much larger clone, so this may be a sequencing read error. The rearrangement uses TRBV20-1 and TRBJ2-1; 8 bases agree with TRBD2. Germline assignment: CDR1 DFQATT and CDR2 SNEGSKA (reference sequence). CDR3 length: 14 amino acids. The CDR3 DNA follows: TGCAGTGCTAGAGATCAGCGGGGGTGGGCTGAGCGGTTCTTC. It specifies CSARDQRGWAERFF.

This clonotype was seen ten or more times. The chain uses TRBV20-1 and TRBJ1-1; D uncertain. This CDR3 region has 14 residues. Germline V gene data show CDR1 as DFQATT and CDR2 as SNEGSKA (reference sequence). V dropped 6 bases and J dropped 4 bases, with 18 bases sitting between them. The CDR3 sequence: CSAPHDGLGTEAFF. CDR3 nucleotides: TGCAGTGCCCCCCATGACGGTCTGGGCACTGAAGCTTTCTTT.